Presented here are 5 T cell receptor beta chains from one specimen sequenced in a study of blood T cells in healthy people across ages. Using a J-beta primer mix together with a sample-barcoded 5' primer, a second PCR was run for roughly 6 to 12 cycles. MiXCR, applied by TCRdb to the 5' RACE reads, yields one record per CDR3 protein. This repertoire shows 2 million or so distinct CDR3 sequences, approximately 50% found once; its top ten account for over 2%. The specimen sequenced was blood. Receptor source: a woman between 40 and 55 years old in good health.

This clonotype occurred many times. The V and J genes are TRBV7-2 and TRBJ2-5, with TRBD1 matching 7 bases. Germline V gene data show CDR1 as SGHTA and CDR2 as FQGNSA. This CDR3 is 14 amino acids long. Trimming cost V 4 bases and J 2 bases; bases outside gene matches: 4. The CDR3 bases are TGTGCCAGCAGCTCTGGACAGGTTCAAGAGACCCAGTACTTC. Translating it yields CASSSGQVQETQYF. The full variable domain, completed using reference TRBV7-2 and TRBJ2-5, is GAGVSQSPSNKVTEKGKDVELRCDPISGHTALYWYRQSLGQGLEFLIYFQGNSAPDKSGLPSDRFSAERTGGSVSTLTIQRTQQEDSAVYLCASSSGQVQETQYFGPGTRLLVL.

To note about this clonotype: Germline and junction disagree at one end, which may indicate a read error. This sequence joins TRBV7-9 and TRBJ2-7; D ambiguous. The germline V gene has CDR1 SEHNR and CDR2 FQNEAQ (reference sequence). CDR3 size: 14 residues. CDR3 residues: CAGSTETASYEQYF. The DNA for the CDR3 is TGTGCCGGCAGCACTGAAACGGCCTCCTACGAGCAGTACTTC.

The genes are TRBV5-1 and TRBJ2-4, with no clear D. Trimming left V 6 bases short and J 8 bases short, with 12 bases between. The germline CDR1 and CDR2 sequences are SGHRS and YFSETQ. The CDR3 covers 12 residues. The DNA of the CDR3 is TGCGCCAGCACTGGGCCTGGGGACATTCAGTACTTC. Residues: CASTGPGDIQYF.

The J gene is TRBJ1-2, the V gene TRBV6-2 or TRBV6-3; no definite D call. Trimming took 0 bases from V and 6 from J, leaving 17 bases between them. The CDR3 loop spans 16 amino acids. CDR1 and CDR2 (germline): MNHEY, SVGEGT. The CDR3 is CASSYSQDSPINGYTF. The CDR3 DNA follows: TGTGCCAGCAGTTACTCGCAGGACTCTCCTATTAATGGCTACACCTTC.

The chain links TRBV2 to TRBJ2-1; 8 bases agree with TRBD2. This CDR3 has 14 amino acids. J was trimmed by 10 bases and V by 6 bases; bases with no gene match: 11. CDR1 and CDR2 from the germline V gene are SNHLY and FYNNEI. CDR3 nucleotides: TGTGCCAGCAGCCTAGCGCGGGGGGAAGAGGAGCAGTTCTTC. Amino acids: CASSLARGEEEQFF.